The next 14 T cell receptor beta chains were all read from a single sample in a study of blood T cell repertoires in COVID-19. Here immunoSEQ multiplex PCR was the method, and the copy in TCRdb shows in-frame clones only, minus some. The repertoire includes about 220,000 clones, 84% of them detected once, and roughly 2.3% sits in the top ten. Input material: peripheral blood. The source is a woman aged 55-75 years with acute or convalescent COVID-19.

This chain connects TRBV5-5 to TRBJ2-2, with TRBD1 matching over 8 bases. The CDR3 has 18 amino acids. Germline CDR1 and CDR2: SGHKS and YYEKEE (reference sequence). J gave up 2 bases and V 2 bases, and 11 bases lay outside the gene matches. The CDR3 loop is CASSLSTTGQGNTGELFF. The CDR3 region has the DNA TGTGCCAGCAGCTTATCAACCACAGGACAGGGAAACACCGGGGAGCTGTTTTTT.

This chain joins TRBV5-5 and TRBJ2-1; no definite D call. CDR1 SGHKS and CDR2 YYEKEE come from the germline V gene (reference sequence). Trimming shortened V by 3 bases and J by 5 bases, and 9 bases separated the two germline ends. There are 13 residues in the CDR3. This chain's CDR3 is CASSWASHNEQFF. CDR3 coding DNA: TGTGCCAGCAGCTGGGCCTCACACAATGAGCAGTTCTTC.

This chain links TRBV9 with TRBJ1-2; TRBD1 matches at 7 bases. Germline V gene sequence: CDR1 SGDLS, CDR2 YYNGEE. V lost 2 bases to trimming and J lost 3 bases; unmatched junction nucleotides: 7. The CDR3 runs 15 residues. The chain's CDR3 is CASSVDQGGYYGYTF. The DNA of the CDR3 is TGTGCCAGCAGCGTGGATCAGGGGGGATACTATGGCTACACCTTC.

J is TRBJ2-2 and V is TRBV29-1; D unclear. Trimming left V 3 bases short and J 1 base short, with 6 bases between. Per the germline V gene, CDR1 is SQVTM and CDR2 is ANQGSEA. The CDR3 loop spans 13 amino acids. Here the CDR3 DNA reads TGCAGCGTTGATTTCCGGAACACCGGGGAGCTGTTTTTT. This translates into CSVDFRNTGELFF.

The J gene is TRBJ1-2, the V gene TRBV11-2; maybe TRBD1 (5 bases). Per the germline V gene, CDR1 is SGHAT and CDR2 is FQNNGV. The CDR3 runs 13 residues. V shed 5 bases and J shed 5 bases, with 12 bases lying between them. The CDR3 here is CASSRDSLYGYTF. The CDR3 DNA reads as TGTGCCAGCAGCCGCGACAGCCTATATGGCTACACCTTC.

The V call is TRBV5-1, the J call TRBJ1-1; 7 bases map to TRBD1. Germline lookup yields CDR1 SGHRS and CDR2 YFSETQ. Germline trimming cut 0 bases from V and 10 bases from J; bases unmatched to any gene: 9. The CDR3 spans 14 residues. The CDR3 DNA is TGCGCCAGCAGCTTGGTCCGGGACAGCAGACGAGCTTTCTTT. Protein sequence: CASSLVRDSRRAFF.

This rearrangement joins TRBV10-3 to TRBJ2-5, with 7 bases aligning to TRBD1. Germline V CDR1 and CDR2: ENHRY, SYGVKD. The CDR3 is made up of 13 amino acids. The V and J ends lost 5 bases and 1 base, in that order; junction bases with no gene match: 1. The CDR3 is CAISTGVQETQYF. CDR3 coding DNA: TGTGCCATCAGTACAGGGGTCCAAGAGACCCAGTACTTC.

The V call is TRBV4-3, the J call TRBJ1-2; possible D gene TRBD1, 6 bases. This CDR3 contains 15 residues. Germline CDR1 reads LGHNA; CDR2 reads YSLEER. V lost 4 bases, J lost 3 bases, and 15 bases lay in between. The CDR3 nucleotides read TGCGCCAGCAGCCCGGAAACAGGGCTCTACTATGGCTACACCTTC. Protein sequence: CASSPETGLYYGYTF.

The chain recombines TRBV12-3 or TRBV12-4 with TRBJ2-3; tentative D call: TRBD1 (5 bases). Trimming left V 6 bases short and J 1 base short, with 8 bases between. The CDR3 loop spans 13 amino acids. The CDR3 is CASRLGGTDTQYF. In nucleotides, the CDR3 is TGTGCCAGCAGGCTAGGGGGCACAGATACGCAGTATTTT.

A single count supports this clone. The chain employs TRBV7-6 and TRBJ2-5; 12 nucleotides agree with TRBD2. The V gene's germline CDR1 is SGHVS and CDR2 FNYEAQ. With V trimmed by 5 bases and J by 4 bases, 14 bases remained unmatched. This CDR3 has 18 residues. DNA of the CDR3: TGTGCCAGCAGCCCGCCCTCCCGTACTAGCGGGGGGTCAGAGACCCAGTACTTC. Amino acid sequence: CASSPPSRTSGGSETQYF.

The chain links TRBV29-1 to TRBJ1-1; TRBD1 might be the D (5 bases). The CDR3 contains 13 residues. Germline CDR1 is SQVTM and CDR2 is ANQGSEA. Trimming removed 8 bases from V and 6 bases from J, with 19 bases in between. The CDR3 here is CSYGSGKTPEAFF. CDR3 nucleotides: TGCAGCTACGGTTCAGGGAAGACCCCTGAAGCTTTCTTT.

The chain employs TRBV7-2 and TRBJ2-7; tentatively, D is TRBD2 (6 bases). Trimming cost V 5 bases and J 5 bases, with 19 bases left between them. The CDR3 totals 15 residues. Germline CDR1 and CDR2: SGHTA and FQGNSA. The CDR3: CASSPSPPRRDEQYF. CDR3 DNA: TGTGCCAGCAGCCCTTCCCCACCGAGGAGGGACGAGCAGTACTTC.

This clone was detected only once. This chain links TRBV5-4 with TRBJ1-1, with D unclear. This CDR3 comprises 14 residues. Germline CDR1 reads SGHNT; CDR2 reads YYREEE (reference sequence). With 1 base removed from V and 1 base from J, the gap between germline ends came to 8 bases. The CDR3 sequence is CASSLLGANTEAFF. Here the CDR3 DNA reads TGTGCCAGCAGCTTGTTGGGAGCGAACACTGAAGCTTTCTTT.

Comment on this clone: The same CDR3 is also encoded by other DNA sequences in this sample. J is TRBJ1-2 and V is TRBV18; TRBD1 might be the D (6 bases). Germline CDR1 and CDR2: KGHSH and LQKENI. The CDR3 consists of 13 residues. V was trimmed by 6 bases and J by 2 bases, leaving 10 bases between them. The CDR3, as DNA: TGTGCCAGCTCGCCCACAGGGAACTATGGCTACACCTTC. Protein: CASSPTGNYGYTF.